The T cell receptor beta chain described here comes from a study of shared clonotypes between healthy human individuals. Points from the study as a whole: Depth of sequencing was expected to influence donor clonotype sharing. Tissue TCR repertoires likely differ from these blood-only repertoires. Generally, naive subsets came out with larger estimated richness than memory subsets.

The CDR3 extends over 12 amino acids. The germline gives CDR1 KGHSH, CDR2 LQKENI. The V and J ends lost 1 base and 6 bases respectively, with 3 bases between them. In this sample, this clone turned up a few times. The antigen is undetermined. Sorted-subset replicate PCRs used 200 ng DNA, some 30,000 T cell genomes. The table came from immunoSEQ multiplex PCR; TCRdb's copy has only in-frame clones and leaves some out. The table lists about 1 million clones, more than 75% of them singletons. The J gene is TRBJ2-2, the V gene TRBV18; D is unclear. The source material was memory CD4+ T cells from PBMCs. The subset is: CD45RA-negative fraction. This sequence originates from a man aged 18 to 29 in good health. Some clones in this sample may be carry-over from other donors' samples. CDR3 residues: CASSPRSGELFF. In nucleotides, the CDR3 is TGTGCCAGCTCACCACGCTCCGGGGAGCTGTTTTTT.